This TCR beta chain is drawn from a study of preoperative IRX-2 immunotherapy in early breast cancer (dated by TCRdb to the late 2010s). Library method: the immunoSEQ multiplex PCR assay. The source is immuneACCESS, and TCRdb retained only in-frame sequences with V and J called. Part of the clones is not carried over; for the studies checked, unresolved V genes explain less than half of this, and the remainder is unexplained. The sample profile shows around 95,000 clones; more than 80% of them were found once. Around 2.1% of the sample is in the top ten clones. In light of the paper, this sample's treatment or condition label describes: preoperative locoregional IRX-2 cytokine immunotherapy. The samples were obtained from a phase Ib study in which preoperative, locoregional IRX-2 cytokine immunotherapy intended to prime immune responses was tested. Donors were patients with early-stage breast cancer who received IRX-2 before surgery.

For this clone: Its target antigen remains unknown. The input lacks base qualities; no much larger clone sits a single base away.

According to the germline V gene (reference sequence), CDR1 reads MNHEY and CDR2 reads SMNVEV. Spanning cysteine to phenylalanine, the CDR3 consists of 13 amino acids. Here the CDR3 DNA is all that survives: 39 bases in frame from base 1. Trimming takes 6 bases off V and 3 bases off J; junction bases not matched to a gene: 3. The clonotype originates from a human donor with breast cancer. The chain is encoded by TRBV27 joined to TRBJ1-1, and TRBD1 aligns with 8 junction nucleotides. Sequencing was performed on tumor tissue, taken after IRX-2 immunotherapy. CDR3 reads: CASRQTGDTEAFF. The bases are TGTGCCAGCAGACAGACAGGGGACACTGAAGCTTTCTTT.